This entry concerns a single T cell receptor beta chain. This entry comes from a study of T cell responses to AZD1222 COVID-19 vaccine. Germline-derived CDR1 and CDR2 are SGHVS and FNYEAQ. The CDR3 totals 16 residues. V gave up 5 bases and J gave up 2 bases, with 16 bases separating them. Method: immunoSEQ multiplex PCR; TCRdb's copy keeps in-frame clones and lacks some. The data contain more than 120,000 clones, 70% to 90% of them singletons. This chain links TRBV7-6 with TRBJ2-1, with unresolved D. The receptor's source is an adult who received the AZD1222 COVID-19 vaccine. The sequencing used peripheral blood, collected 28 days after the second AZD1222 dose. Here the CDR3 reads CASSLQLGKAYNEQFF. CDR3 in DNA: TGTGCCAGCAGCCTCCAGCTGGGTAAGGCCTACAATGAGCAGTTCTTC.